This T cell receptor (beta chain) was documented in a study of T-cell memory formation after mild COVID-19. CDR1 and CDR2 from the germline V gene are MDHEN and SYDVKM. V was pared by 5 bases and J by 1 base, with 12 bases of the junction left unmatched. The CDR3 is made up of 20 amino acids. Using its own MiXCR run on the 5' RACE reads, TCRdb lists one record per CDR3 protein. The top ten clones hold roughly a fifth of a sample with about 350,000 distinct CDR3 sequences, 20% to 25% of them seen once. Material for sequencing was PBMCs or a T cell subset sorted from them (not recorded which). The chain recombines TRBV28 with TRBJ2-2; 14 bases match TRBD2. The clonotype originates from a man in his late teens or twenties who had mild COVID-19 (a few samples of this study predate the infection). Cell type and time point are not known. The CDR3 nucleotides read TGTGCCAGCAGTCTATATCCGGGACTAGCGGGGGCCAAGAACACCGGGGAGCTGTTTTTT. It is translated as CASSLYPGLAGAKNTGELFF.